The present T cell receptor beta chain was sequenced within a study of T cells in localized non-small cell lung cancer. Study results and limitations: Heterogeneity stays possible, as sequencing covered only one tumor region.

As to this clone: What it binds is unknown.

The germline V and J ends were trimmed by 4 bases and 5 bases, with 6 bases remaining between them. Germline V gene data show CDR1 as SGDLS and CDR2 as YYNGEE. The CDR3 runs to 12 residues. Profiled with immunoSEQ multiplex PCR; TCRdb holds only in-frame clones, not every one. This sample has tens of thousands of clones, with about 80% found just once. The sequences come from peripheral blood, collected before any cancer treatment. This receptor was taken from a male donor aged 60 or over with stage III squamous cell lung carcinoma. The rearrangement uses TRBV9 and TRBJ1-4; the D is unclear. CDR3 amino acids: CASSSRNEKLFF. CDR3 nucleotide sequence: TGTGCCAGCAGCTCTCGGAATGAAAAACTGTTTTTT.